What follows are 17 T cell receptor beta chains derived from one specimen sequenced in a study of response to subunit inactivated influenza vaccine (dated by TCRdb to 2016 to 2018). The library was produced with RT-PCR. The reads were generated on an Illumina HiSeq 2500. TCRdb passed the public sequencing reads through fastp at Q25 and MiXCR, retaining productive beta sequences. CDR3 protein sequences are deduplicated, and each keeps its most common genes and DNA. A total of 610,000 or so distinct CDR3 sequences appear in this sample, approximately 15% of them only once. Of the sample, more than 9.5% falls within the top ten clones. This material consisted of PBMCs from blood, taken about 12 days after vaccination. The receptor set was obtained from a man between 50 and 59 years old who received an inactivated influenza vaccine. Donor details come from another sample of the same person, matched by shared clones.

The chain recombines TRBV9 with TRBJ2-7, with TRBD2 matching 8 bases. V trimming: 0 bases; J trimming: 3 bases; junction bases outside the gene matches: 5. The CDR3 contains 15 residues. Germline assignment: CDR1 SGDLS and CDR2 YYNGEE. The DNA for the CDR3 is TGTGCCAGCAGCGTAGGGAGCGGGAGTTTCTACGAGCAGTACTTC. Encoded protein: CASSVGSGSFYEQYF. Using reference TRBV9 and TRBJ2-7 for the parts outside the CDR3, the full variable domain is DSGVTQTPKHLITATGQRVTLRCSPRSGDLSVYWYQQSLDQGLQFLIQYYNGEERAKGNILERFSAQQFPDLHSELNLSSLELGDSALYFCASSVGSGSFYEQYFGPGTRLTVT.

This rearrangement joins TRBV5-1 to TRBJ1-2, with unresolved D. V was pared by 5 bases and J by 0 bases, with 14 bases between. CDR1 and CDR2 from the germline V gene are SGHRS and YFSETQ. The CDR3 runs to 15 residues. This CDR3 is CASRELVGANYGYTF. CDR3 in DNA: TGCGCCAGCAGAGAGTTGGTAGGAGCTAACTATGGCTACACCTTC.

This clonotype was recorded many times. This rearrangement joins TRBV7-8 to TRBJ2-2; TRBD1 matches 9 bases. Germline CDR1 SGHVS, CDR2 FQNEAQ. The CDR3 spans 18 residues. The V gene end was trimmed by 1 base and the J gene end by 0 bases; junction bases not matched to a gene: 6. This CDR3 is CASSLDRGRSANTGELFF. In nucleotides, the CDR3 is TGTGCCAGCAGCTTAGACAGGGGGCGCTCAGCGAACACCGGGGAGCTGTTTTTT.

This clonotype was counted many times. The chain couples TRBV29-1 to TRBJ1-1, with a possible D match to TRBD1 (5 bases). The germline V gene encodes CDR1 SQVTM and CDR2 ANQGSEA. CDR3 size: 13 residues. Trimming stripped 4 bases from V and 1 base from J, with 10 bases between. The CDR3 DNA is TGCAGCGTTGCCCTGGGGGGGAACACTGAAGCTTTCTTT. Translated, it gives CSVALGGNTEAFF.

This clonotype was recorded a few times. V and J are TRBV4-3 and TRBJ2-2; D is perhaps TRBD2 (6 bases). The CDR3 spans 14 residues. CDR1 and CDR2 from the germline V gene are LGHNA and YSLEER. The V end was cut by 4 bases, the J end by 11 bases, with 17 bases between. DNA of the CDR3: TGCGCCAGCAGCCCGGGGGACTCCCGCGTAGAGCTGTTTTTT. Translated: CASSPGDSRVELFF.

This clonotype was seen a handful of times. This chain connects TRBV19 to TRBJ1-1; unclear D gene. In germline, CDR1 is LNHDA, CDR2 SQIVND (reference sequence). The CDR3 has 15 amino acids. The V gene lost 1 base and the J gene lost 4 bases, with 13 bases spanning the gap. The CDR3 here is CASSIGLRMSTEAFF. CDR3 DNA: TGTGCCAGTAGTATAGGCCTACGTATGAGCACTGAAGCTTTCTTT.

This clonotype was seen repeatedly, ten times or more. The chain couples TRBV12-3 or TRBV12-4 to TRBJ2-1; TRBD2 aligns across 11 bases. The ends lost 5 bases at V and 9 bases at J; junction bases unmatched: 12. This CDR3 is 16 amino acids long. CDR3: CASSPGLADLRGEQFF. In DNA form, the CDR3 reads TGTGCCAGCAGTCCGGGACTAGCGGACCTCCGGGGTGAGCAGTTCTTC.

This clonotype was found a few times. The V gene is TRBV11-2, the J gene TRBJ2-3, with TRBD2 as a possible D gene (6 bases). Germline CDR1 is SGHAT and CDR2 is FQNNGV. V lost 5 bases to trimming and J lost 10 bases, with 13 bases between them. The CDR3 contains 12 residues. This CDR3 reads CASSPQRVSQYF. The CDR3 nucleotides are TGTGCCAGCAGCCCCCAGCGGGTATCGCAGTATTTT. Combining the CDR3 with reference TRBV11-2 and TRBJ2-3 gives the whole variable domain EAGVAQSPRYKIIEKRQSVAFWCNPISGHATLYWYQQILGQGPKLLIQFQNNGVVDDSQLPKDRFSAERLKGVDSTLKIQPAKLEDSAVYLCASSPQRVSQYFGPGTRLTVL.

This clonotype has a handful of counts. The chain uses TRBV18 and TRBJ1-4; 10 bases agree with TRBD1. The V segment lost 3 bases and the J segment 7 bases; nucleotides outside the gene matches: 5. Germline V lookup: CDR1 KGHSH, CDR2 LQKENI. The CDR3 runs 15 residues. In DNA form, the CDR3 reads TGTGCCAGCTCACCGACAGGGGGCCTGAGTGAAAAACTGTTTTTT. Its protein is CASSPTGGLSEKLFF. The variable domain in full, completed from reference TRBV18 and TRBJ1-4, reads NAGVMQNPRHLVRRRGQEARLRCSPMKGHSHVYWYRQLPEEGLKFMVYLQKENIIDESGMPKERFSAEFPKEGPSILRIQQVVRGDSAAYFCASSPTGGLSEKLFFGSGTQLSVL.

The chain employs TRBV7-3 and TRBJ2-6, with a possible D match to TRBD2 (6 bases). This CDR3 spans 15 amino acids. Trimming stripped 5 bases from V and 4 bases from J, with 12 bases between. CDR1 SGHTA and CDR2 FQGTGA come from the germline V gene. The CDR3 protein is CASSPGTVGANVLTF. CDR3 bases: TGTGCCAGCAGCCCCGGGACTGTAGGGGCCAACGTCCTGACTTTC.

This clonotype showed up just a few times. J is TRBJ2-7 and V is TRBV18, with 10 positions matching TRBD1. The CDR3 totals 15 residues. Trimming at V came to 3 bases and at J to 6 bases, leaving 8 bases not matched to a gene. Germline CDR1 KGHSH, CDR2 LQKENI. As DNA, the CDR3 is TGTGCCAGCTCACCTGGGGGACAGGGGTCCGGCGAGCAGTACTTC. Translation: CASSPGGQGSGEQYF.

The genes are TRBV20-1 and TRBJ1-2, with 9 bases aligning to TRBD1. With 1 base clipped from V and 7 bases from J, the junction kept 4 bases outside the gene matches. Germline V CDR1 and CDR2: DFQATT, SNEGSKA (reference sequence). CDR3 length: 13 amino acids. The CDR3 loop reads CSARASDRGGYTF. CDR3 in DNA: TGCAGTGCTAGAGCCTCGGACAGGGGTGGCTACACCTTC.

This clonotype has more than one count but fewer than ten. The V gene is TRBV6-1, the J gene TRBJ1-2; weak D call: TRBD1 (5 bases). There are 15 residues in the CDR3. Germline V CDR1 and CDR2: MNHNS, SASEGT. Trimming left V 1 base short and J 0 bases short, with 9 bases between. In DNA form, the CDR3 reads TGTGCCAGCAGTGAAGGACAGAGGACTAACTATGGCTACACCTTC. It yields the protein CASSEGQRTNYGYTF.

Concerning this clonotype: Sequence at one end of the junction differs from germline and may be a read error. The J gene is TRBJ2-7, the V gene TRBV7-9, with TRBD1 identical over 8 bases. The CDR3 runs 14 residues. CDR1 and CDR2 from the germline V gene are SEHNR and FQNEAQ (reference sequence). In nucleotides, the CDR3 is TGTGCCAGCAGCTGGACAGGGAACTCCTACGAGCGGTACTTC. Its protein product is CASSWTGNSYERYF. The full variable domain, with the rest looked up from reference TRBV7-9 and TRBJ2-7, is DTGVSQNPRHKITKRGQNVTFRCDPISEHNRLYWYRQTLGQGPEFLTYFQNEAQLEKSRLLSDRFSAERPKGSFSTLEIQRTEQGDSAMYLCASSWTGNSYERYFGPGTRLTVT.

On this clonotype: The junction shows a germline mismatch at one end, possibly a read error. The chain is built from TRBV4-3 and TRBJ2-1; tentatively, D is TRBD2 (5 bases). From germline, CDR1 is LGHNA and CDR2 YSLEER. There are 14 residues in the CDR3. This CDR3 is CAGSQDRGLGEQFF. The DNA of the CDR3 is TGCGCCGGCAGCCAAGATCGAGGGCTGGGGGAGCAGTTCTTC.

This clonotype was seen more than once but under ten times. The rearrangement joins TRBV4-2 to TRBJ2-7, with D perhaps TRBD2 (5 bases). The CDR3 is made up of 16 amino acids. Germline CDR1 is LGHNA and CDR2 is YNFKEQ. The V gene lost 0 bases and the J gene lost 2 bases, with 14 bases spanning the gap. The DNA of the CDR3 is TGTGCCAGCAGCCAAGATGAGGGCAGCCGTACCTACGAGCAGTACTTC. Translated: CASSQDEGSRTYEQYF.

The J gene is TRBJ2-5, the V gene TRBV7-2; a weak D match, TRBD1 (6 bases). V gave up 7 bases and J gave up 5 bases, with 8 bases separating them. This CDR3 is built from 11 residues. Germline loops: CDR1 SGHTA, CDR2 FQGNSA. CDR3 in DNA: TGTGCCAGCACCCAGGGGGAGACCCAGTACTTC. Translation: CASTQGETQYF.